The T cell receptor (beta chain) described here comes from a study of cytomegalovirus exposure and HLA in healthy donors. General study findings and limits: In a later analysis, productive TCRs from donors in an Asian-associated ancestry cluster reportedly carried fewer N-insertions than the cohort mean.

The PCR contained 60 Vbeta and 13 Jbeta primers. The table came from immunoSEQ multiplex PCR; TCRdb's copy has only in-frame clones and leaves some out. Among 55,000 to 70,000 clones listed, around four fifths were seen once. Comments on this clone: Its antigen is unknown.

Germline V gene lookup returns CDR1 MGHRA and CDR2 YSYEKL. The CDR3 is 20 residues long. Germline trimming cut 3 bases from V and 0 bases from J; bases unmatched to any gene: 17. The rearrangement uses TRBV4-1 and TRBJ2-3; 8 bases fit TRBD2. The sequenced sample consisted of PBMCs. The receptor was isolated from a male donor in good health and CMV-seropositive. This chain's CDR3 is CASSQEALAGGSPSTDTQYF. Written as DNA, the CDR3 is TGCGCCAGCAGCCAGGAGGCCCTAGCGGGTGGGTCTCCTAGCACAGATACGCAGTATTTT.